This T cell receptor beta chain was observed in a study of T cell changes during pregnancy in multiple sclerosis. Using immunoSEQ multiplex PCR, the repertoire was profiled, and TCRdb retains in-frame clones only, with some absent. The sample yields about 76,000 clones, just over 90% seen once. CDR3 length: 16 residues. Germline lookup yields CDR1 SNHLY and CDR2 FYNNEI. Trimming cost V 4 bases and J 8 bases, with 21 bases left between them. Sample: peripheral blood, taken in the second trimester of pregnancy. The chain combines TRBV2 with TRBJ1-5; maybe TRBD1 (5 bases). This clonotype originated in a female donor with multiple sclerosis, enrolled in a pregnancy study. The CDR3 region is CASSVPPGGQTEPQHF. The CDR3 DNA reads TGTGCCAGCAGTGTCCCACCGGGAGGACAAACGGAGCCCCAGCATTTT.